The clone carrying this T cell receptor beta chain was picked up a small number of times. Antigen unknown. Molecular barcoding with unique molecular identifiers was used for the TCRbeta library. TCRdb re-derived calls from the PCR reads in MiXCR, one entry per CDR3 protein. The repertoire holds approximately 300,000 distinct CDR3 sequences, with about 9.4% as singletons. This sample is part of a study of T-cell reconstitution after alpha-beta-depleted transplantation in children. Trimming shortened V by 3 bases and J by 4 bases, and 8 bases separated the two germline ends. CDR3 length: 13 residues. The germline V gene encodes CDR1 SGHTA and CDR2 FQGNSA. Findings and caveats of the study: Newly produced T cells mostly provided counts and TCRbeta diversity after one year, as hyperexpanded clones declined. As was reported, about two months after transplant, alpha-beta T cells came from several hundred expanded graft clones. The high TCRbeta diversity at day 60 in some patients came from surviving recipient T cells and thymic progenitors.

The sequences come from PBMCs, collected before TCRalphabeta/CD19-depleted stem cell transplant. The receptor was isolated from a boy in the first two years of life with acute myeloid leukemia, due to receive a stem cell transplant. The gene calls are TRBV7-2 and TRBJ2-3; unclear D gene. The CDR3 region is CASSLNYPDTQYF. The CDR3 coding sequence is TGTGCCAGCAGCTTGAACTACCCAGATACGCAGTATTTT.